The 8 T cell receptor beta chains below were found in one sample sequenced in a study of cytotoxic CD8 clonotypes in ibrutinib-treated CLL. Here immunoSEQ multiplex PCR was the method, and the copy in TCRdb shows in-frame clones only, minus some. The sample includes about 120,000 clones, 58% of them seen just once. The sample in question was PBMCs, obtained after 24 months of ibrutinib treatment. Source of these receptors: a human donor with chronic lymphocytic leukemia.

The sample holds one count of this clone. This rearrangement joins TRBV7-2 to TRBJ2-3; D is unresolved. V was trimmed by 7 bases and J by 1 base, leaving 15 bases between them. CDR1 SGHTA and CDR2 FQGNSA come from the germline V gene. The CDR3 has 15 amino acids. CDR3 sequence: CASKERALGTDTQYF. The CDR3 DNA reads TGTGCCAGCAAAGAAAGGGCGCTCGGCACAGATACGCAGTATTTT.

This clone appeared a single time. The chain couples TRBV29-1 to TRBJ2-2; D gene uncertain. The CDR3 runs 13 residues. V was shortened by 6 bases and J by 0 bases, with 8 bases between the two germline ends. Per the germline V gene, CDR1 is SQVTM and CDR2 is ANQGSEA. CDR3 in DNA: TGCAGCGTCGGACGTACGAACACCGGGGAGCTGTTTTTT. This sequence encodes CSVGRTNTGELFF.

The chain employs TRBV7-6 and TRBJ2-7, with no clear D. The CDR3 covers 15 residues. V was cut by 1 base and J by 0 bases, with 10 bases left in between. Germline V lookup: CDR1 SGHVS, CDR2 FNYEAQ. CDR3 sequence (DNA): TGTGCCAGCAGCTTAGAGCCTAGTAGCTCCTACGAGCAGTACTTC. Its protein is CASSLEPSSSYEQYF.

CDR3 sequence reads: CASSSDTSGANVLTF. DNA of the CDR3: TGCGCCAGCAGCTCCGACACCTCTGGGGCCAACGTCCTGACTTTC. J is TRBJ2-6 and V is TRBV5-1; D is unclear. The germline V and J ends were trimmed by 3 bases and 0 bases, with 7 bases remaining between them. The V gene's germline CDR1 is SGHRS and CDR2 YFSETQ. CDR3 length: 15 residues.

CDR3 sequence (DNA): TGTGCCTGGAGGACAGGGGAAACAAACACCGGGGAGCTGTTTTTT. Translation: CAWRTGETNTGELFF. This chain uses TRBV30 with TRBJ2-2; 8 bases fit TRBD1. The germline V gene encodes CDR1 GTSNPN and CDR2 SVGIG (reference sequence). The CDR3 has 15 amino acids. V lost 3 bases to trimming and J lost 2 bases; unmatched junction nucleotides: 5. The entire variable domain, with the rest obtained from reference TRBV30 and TRBJ2-2, is as follows: SQTIHQWPATLVQPVGSPLSLECTVEGTSNPNLYWYRQAAGRGLQLLFYSVGIGQISSEVPQNLSASRPQDRQFILSSKKLLLSDSGFYLCAWRTGETNTGELFFGEGSRLTVL.

This clone has only a few counts. This chain joins TRBV4-1 and TRBJ2-3; D gene uncertain. Germline V gives CDR1 MGHRA, CDR2 YSYEKL. Trimming took 0 bases from V and 1 from J, leaving 8 bases between them. CDR3 length: 15 amino acids. CDR3: CASSQDLLGTDTQYF. In DNA, the CDR3 is TGCGCCAGCAGCCAAGATCTGTTAGGCACAGATACGCAGTATTTT.

Only a few counts were recorded for this clone. CDR3 sequence (DNA): TGTGCCAGCAGCTCTTTCCTAGGGGGGCAAGAGACCCAGTACTTC. Its translation is CASSSFLGGQETQYF. The chain uses TRBV7-7 and TRBJ2-5; tentatively, D is TRBD1 or TRBD2 (6 bases each). The germline CDR1 and CDR2 sequences are SSHAT and FNYEAQ (reference sequence). The length of the CDR3 is 15 residues. Deletions cut 4 bases from V and 2 bases from J, with 14 bases between.

DNA of the CDR3: TGTGCCAGCAAGGTAGGGGCGGATTCACCCCTCCACTTT. It encodes CASKVGADSPLHF. The rearrangement joins TRBV6-6 to TRBJ1-6; D possibly corresponds to TRBD1 (5 bases). Per germline, CDR1 MNHNY and CDR2 SVGAGI (reference sequence). The V gene lost 7 bases and the J gene lost 8 bases, with 12 bases spanning the gap. CDR3 length equals 13 residues.